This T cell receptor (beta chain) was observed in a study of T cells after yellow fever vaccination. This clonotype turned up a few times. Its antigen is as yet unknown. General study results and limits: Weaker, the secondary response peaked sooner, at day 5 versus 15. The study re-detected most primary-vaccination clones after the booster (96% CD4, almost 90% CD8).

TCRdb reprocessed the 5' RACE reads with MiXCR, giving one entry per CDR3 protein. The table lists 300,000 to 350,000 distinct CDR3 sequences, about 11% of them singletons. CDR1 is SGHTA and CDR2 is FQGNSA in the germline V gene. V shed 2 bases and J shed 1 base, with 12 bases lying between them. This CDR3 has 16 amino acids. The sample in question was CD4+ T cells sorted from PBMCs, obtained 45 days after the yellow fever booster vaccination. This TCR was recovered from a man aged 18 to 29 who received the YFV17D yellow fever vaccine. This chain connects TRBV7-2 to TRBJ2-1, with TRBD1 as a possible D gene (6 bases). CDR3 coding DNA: TGTGCCAGCAGCTTACAGGGGAGTCGATCCTACAATGAGCAGTTCTTC. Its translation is CASSLQGSRSYNEQFF.